This passage covers 29 T cell receptor beta chains from one sample sequenced in a study of T cell responses to AZD1222 COVID-19 vaccine. Sequencing was performed with immunoSEQ multiplex PCR; in TCRdb, only in-frame clones are kept and a portion is missing. The data show 110,000 to 150,000 clones, more than 80% seen once. The specimen comprised peripheral blood, sampled on day 0 of AZD1222 vaccination. Source of these receptors: an adult in good health.

The chain uses TRBV12-3 or TRBV12-4 and TRBJ2-1; D may be TRBD1 (6 bases). The V and J ends lost 7 bases and 7 bases respectively, with 11 bases between them. The length of the CDR3 is 12 residues. CDR3 nucleotides: TGTGCCAGCACAAAACAGGGAAATGAGCAGTTCTTC. Translation: CASTKQGNEQFF.

Only a few counts were recorded for this clone. This sequence joins TRBV5-1 and TRBJ1-3; D uncertain. The ends were cut back, 0 bases at V and 8 bases at J, with 9 bases in the middle. The CDR3 contains 13 residues. The germline gives CDR1 SGHRS, CDR2 YFSETQ. The CDR3 loop reads CASSLEAEHTIYF. CDR3 bases: TGCGCCAGCAGCTTGGAGGCAGAGCACACCATATATTTT.

The chain employs TRBV29-1 and TRBJ1-2, with D unresolved. The germline V gene encodes CDR1 SQVTM and CDR2 ANQGSEA. This CDR3 region has 12 residues. Trimming left V 7 bases short and J 8 bases short, with 17 bases between. For the CDR3, the DNA is TGCAGCGGGAGGGAGGGAAGTCAAGGCTACACCTTC. Translation: CSGREGSQGYTF. The full variable domain, rest sourced from reference TRBV29-1 and TRBJ1-2, is SAVISQKPSRDICQRGTSLTIQCQVDSQVTMMFWYRQQPGQSLTLIATANQGSEATYESGFVIDKFPISRPNLTFSTLTVSNMSPEDSSIYLCSGREGSQGYTFGSGTRLTVV.

This chain connects TRBV29-1 to TRBJ2-7; TRBD2 aligns across 9 bases. CDR3 size: 18 residues. Trimming removed 4 bases from V and 7 bases from J; junction bases left unmatched: 23. The germline gives CDR1 SQVTM, CDR2 ANQGSEA. CDR3: CSVGAPGLAGSQVGEQYF. CDR3 nucleotides: TGCAGCGTTGGGGCCCCGGGTCTAGCGGGATCCCAGGTTGGAGAGCAGTACTTC.

This sequence joins TRBV29-1 and TRBJ1-1; TRBD1 is a possible D gene (5 bases). CDR1 is SQVTM and CDR2 is ANQGSEA in the germline V gene. V was clipped by 5 bases and J by 3 bases, with 16 bases between them. This CDR3 is built from 14 residues. The CDR3 protein is CSVWVGPGDTEAFF. Here the CDR3 DNA reads TGCAGCGTTTGGGTGGGCCCGGGGGACACTGAAGCTTTCTTT. Full variable domain (rest looked up from reference TRBV29-1 and TRBJ1-1): SAVISQKPSRDICQRGTSLTIQCQVDSQVTMMFWYRQQPGQSLTLIATANQGSEATYESGFVIDKFPISRPNLTFSTLTVSNMSPEDSSIYLCSVWVGPGDTEAFFGQGTRLTVV.

This clone has more than one count but fewer than ten. V and J are TRBV18 and TRBJ2-7, with a weak D call TRBD2 (5 bases). The CDR3 covers 16 residues. V was clipped by 1 base and J by 3 bases, with 16 bases between them. Germline V gives CDR1 KGHSH, CDR2 LQKENI. This CDR3 is CASSPQGKGRGYEQYF. The CDR3 region has the DNA TGTGCCAGCTCACCACAAGGGAAAGGCCGGGGCTACGAGCAGTACTTC.

V is TRBV12-3 or TRBV12-4 and J is TRBJ1-6; D is undetermined. This CDR3 spans 13 amino acids. Trimming took off 0 bases at V and 12 bases at J, with 9 bases between the two ends. In nucleotides, the CDR3 is TGTGCCAGCAGTTTAGCCAGGTCGGAACCCCTCCACTTT. This sequence encodes CASSLARSEPLHF.

The chain uses TRBV30 and TRBJ1-1; 7 bases align to TRBD1. The germline CDR1 and CDR2 sequences are GTSNPN and SVGIG (reference sequence). The length of the CDR3 is 13 residues. V was clipped by 4 bases and J by 4 bases; unmatched bases: 6. The DNA for the CDR3 is TGTGCCTGGAAGTCGACAGGGAGCACTGAAGCTTTCTTT. This translates into CAWKSTGSTEAFF.

In this sample, this clone turned up once. The genes are TRBV28 and TRBJ1-4; D unresolved. Trimming took 9 bases from V and 12 from J, leaving 14 bases between them. The CDR3 is 11 amino acids. The germline gives CDR1 MDHEN, CDR2 SYDVKM. This chain's CDR3 is CASMFGEELFF. CDR3 bases: TGTGCCAGTATGTTCGGGGAGGAACTGTTTTTT.

The chain uses TRBV30 and TRBJ1-5; D unclear. Trimming cost V 1 base and J 6 bases, with 13 bases left between them. Germline assignment: CDR1 GTSNPN and CDR2 SVGIG (reference sequence). The CDR3 has 14 residues. CDR3 in amino acids: CAWSGIRTGQPQHF. In nucleotides, the CDR3 is TGTGCCTGGAGTGGGATCCGAACGGGTCAGCCCCAGCATTTT.

This chain links TRBV19 with TRBJ1-2; TRBD1 agrees at 9 bases. The length of the CDR3 is 17 residues. Trimming removed 5 bases from V and 4 bases from J; junction bases left unmatched: 14. Germline CDR1 LNHDA, CDR2 SQIVND (reference sequence). CDR3: CASSGLFRETGGYGYTF. The DNA for the CDR3 is TGTGCCAGTAGTGGACTCTTCCGGGAGACAGGGGGCTATGGCTACACCTTC. Full variable domain (missing parts from reference TRBV19 and TRBJ1-2): DGGITQSPKYLFRKEGQNVTLSCEQNLNHDAMYWYRQDPGQGLRLIYYSQIVNDFQKGDIAEGYSVSREKKESFPLTVTSAQKNPTAFYLCASSGLFRETGGYGYTFGSGTRLTVV.

V gene TRBV5-5 combines with J gene TRBJ2-4; tentatively, D is TRBD1 (6 bases). The CDR3 spans 15 residues. Germline CDR1 and CDR2: SGHKS and YYEKEE (reference sequence). Between the trimmed V and J ends, which lost 4 bases and 4 bases, there was a span of 15 bases. The DNA of the CDR3 is TGTGCCAGCAGCGCCGTTCAGGGGCCAAAAAACATTCAGTACTTC. It translates to CASSAVQGPKNIQYF.

The rearrangement joins TRBV6-1 to TRBJ1-3; a weak D match, TRBD1 (6 bases). In germline, CDR1 is MNHNS, CDR2 SASEGT. V shed 3 bases and J shed 3 bases, with 6 bases lying between them. The CDR3 loop spans 13 amino acids. In nucleotides, the CDR3 is TGTGCCAGCAGTGACAGGGGTGGAAACACCATATATTTT. As protein: CASSDRGGNTIYF.

The V call is TRBV13, the J call TRBJ2-7; possibly TRBD2 for D (5 bases). The CDR3 is 13 residues long. Germline CDR1 is PRHDT and CDR2 is FYEKMQ (reference sequence). V lost 3 bases and J 5 bases, leaving 11 bases between the germline ends. The CDR3 region is CASSFGLAHEQYF. In nucleotides, the CDR3 is TGTGCCAGCAGCTTTGGCCTAGCCCACGAGCAGTACTTC.

This rearrangement joins TRBV28 to TRBJ2-1; 12 bases line up with TRBD2. CDR1 is MDHEN, CDR2 SYDVKM, per germline. J lost 7 bases, V lost 5 bases, and 6 bases had no gene match. This CDR3 has 15 amino acids. CDR3 nucleotide sequence: TGTGCCAGCAGTGACGGGACTAGCGGGCTAAATGAGCAGTTCTTC. Protein: CASSDGTSGLNEQFF.

This chain connects TRBV7-9 to TRBJ1-4, with unresolved D. The CDR3 loop spans 15 amino acids. From germline, CDR1 is SEHNR and CDR2 FQNEAQ (reference sequence). V lost 1 base, J lost 3 bases, and 9 bases lay in between. The chain's CDR3 is CASSLVLTANEKLFF. CDR3 coding DNA: TGTGCCAGCAGCTTAGTTCTTACGGCTAATGAAAAACTGTTTTTT. The full variable domain, rest sourced from reference TRBV7-9 and TRBJ1-4, is DTGVSQNPRHKITKRGQNVTFRCDPISEHNRLYWYRQTLGQGPEFLTYFQNEAQLEKSRLLSDRFSAERPKGSFSTLEIQRTEQGDSAMYLCASSLVLTANEKLFFGSGTQLSVL.

The chain employs TRBV3-1 (or the pseudogene TRBV3-2) and TRBJ2-3; D gene ambiguous. V was trimmed by 1 base and J by 7 bases, leaving 3 bases between them. The CDR3 consists of 11 residues. The germline gives CDR1 LGHDT, CDR2 YNNKEL (reference sequence). The CDR3 sequence is CASSQGYTQYF. The CDR3 DNA is TGTGCCAGCAGCCAAGGCTATACGCAGTATTTT.

This chain connects TRBV9 to TRBJ1-1; 7 bases line up with TRBD1. The germline CDR1 and CDR2 sequences are SGDLS and YYNGEE. This CDR3 contains 12 residues. V shed 0 bases, J shed 10 bases, and the junction held 3 bases outside the gene matches. The DNA for the CDR3 is TGTGCCAGCAGCGTAGACAAGGGGGCAGCTTTCTTT. As protein: CASSVDKGAAFF.

CDR3 sequence: CASSLWSGVGELFF. DNA of the CDR3: TGTGCCAGCAGCTTATGGTCAGGGGTCGGGGAGCTGTTTTTT. The chain uses TRBV7-3 and TRBJ2-2; tentatively, D is TRBD1 (6 bases). CDR1 is SGHTA, CDR2 FQGTGA, per germline. V was trimmed by 2 bases and J by 7 bases, leaving 11 bases between them. CDR3 length equals 14 residues.

V gene TRBV19 combines with J gene TRBJ2-3; TRBD1 matches at 8 bases. Germline values: CDR1 LNHDA, CDR2 SQIVND (reference sequence). The CDR3 is 16 residues long. V lost 3 bases, J lost 2 bases, and 7 bases stayed unmatched. CDR3 residues: CASSMGTGVPTDTQYF. In DNA, the CDR3 is TGTGCCAGTAGTATGGGGACAGGAGTCCCCACAGATACGCAGTATTTT. Looking up the rest from reference TRBV19 and TRBJ2-3 gives the full variable domain: DGGITQSPKYLFRKEGQNVTLSCEQNLNHDAMYWYRQDPGQGLRLIYYSQIVNDFQKGDIAEGYSVSREKKESFPLTVTSAQKNPTAFYLCASSMGTGVPTDTQYFGPGTRLTVL.

The J gene is TRBJ2-6, the V gene TRBV15; either TRBD1 or TRBD2 may fit D (6 bases each). This CDR3 region has 18 residues. The germline V gene encodes CDR1 LNHNV and CDR2 YYDKDF (reference sequence). V lost 4 bases and J 0 bases, leaving 16 bases between the germline ends. CDR3 bases: TGTGCCACCAGCAAGGGGGGACCCCTCGCCTCTGGGGCCAACGTCCTGACTTTC. Translation: CATSKGGPLASGANVLTF.

CDR3 sequence: CASSPLTDNSPLHF. CDR3 sequence (DNA): TGTGCCAGCAGCCCCCTGACAGATAATTCACCCCTCCACTTT. The chain couples TRBV3-1 (or the pseudogene TRBV3-2) to TRBJ1-6; a possible D gene is TRBD1 (5 bases). Trimming pared 4 bases from V and 5 bases from J, leaving 9 bases between. The CDR3 sequence is 14 residues long. The V gene's germline CDR1 is LGHDT and CDR2 YNNKEL (reference sequence).

The sample holds one count of this clone. CDR3 DNA: TGTGCCAGCAGAGGGGACAGGGTCTACGAGCAGTACTTC. It is translated as CASRGDRVYEQYF. The chain links TRBV2 to TRBJ2-7, with 9 positions matching TRBD1. Germline V gene data show CDR1 as SNHLY and CDR2 as FYNNEI. The CDR3 spans 13 residues. The junction had 3 bases not matched to a gene; V was cut back by 6 bases and J by 3 bases.

The chain uses TRBV25-1 and TRBJ1-4; D is unresolved. CDR3 length equals 14 residues. Per germline, CDR1 MGHDK and CDR2 SYGVNS. The V and J ends lost 2 bases and 7 bases respectively, with 11 bases between them. The CDR3 nucleotides are TGTGCCAGCAGTGAAGGTGCATTCGTTGAAAAACTGTTTTTT. This sequence encodes CASSEGAFVEKLFF.

This clone appeared a single time. This chain uses TRBV7-8 with TRBJ1-2; D is undetermined. This CDR3 spans 13 amino acids. The V end lost 1 base, the J end lost 0 bases, and 3 bases lay between the germline ends. Germline assignment: CDR1 SGHVS and CDR2 FQNEAQ. The CDR3 here is CASSLGTNYGYTF. The CDR3 bases are TGTGCCAGCAGCTTAGGAACTAACTATGGCTACACCTTC.

The rearrangement uses TRBV14 and TRBJ1-2, with 10 bases aligning to TRBD1. This CDR3 spans 16 amino acids. The trim removed 4 bases at V and 4 bases at J, leaving 9 bases unmatched. Germline assignment: CDR1 SGHDN and CDR2 FVKESK. The CDR3 is CASSPSDRGHGYGYTF. The CDR3 DNA follows: TGTGCCAGCAGCCCGTCCGACAGGGGGCATGGCTATGGCTACACCTTC. The variable domain in full, with the rest retrieved from reference TRBV14 and TRBJ1-2, is EAGVTQFPSHSVIEKGQTVTLRCDPISGHDNLYWYRRVMGKEIKFLLHFVKESKQDESGMPNNRFLAERTGGTYSTLKVQPAELEDSGVYFCASSPSDRGHGYGYTFGSGTRLTVV.

The gene calls are TRBV7-9 and TRBJ1-2; D unresolved. Germline V gives CDR1 SEHNR, CDR2 FQNEAQ (reference sequence). The CDR3 extends over 13 amino acids. Deletions cut 5 bases from V and 4 bases from J, with 11 bases between. The chain's CDR3 is CASSPLGFYGYTF. CDR3 DNA sequence: TGTGCCAGCAGCCCCCTCGGATTCTATGGCTACACCTTC.

The rearrangement uses TRBV27 and TRBJ2-1; no firm D call. V lost 6 bases, J lost 0 bases, and 6 bases lay in between. In germline, CDR1 is MNHEY, CDR2 SMNVEV (reference sequence). The CDR3 has 13 residues. CDR3 in amino acids: CASRDFSYNEQFF. The CDR3 DNA sequence: TGTGCCAGCAGGGATTTCTCCTACAATGAGCAGTTCTTC.

V usage is TRBV30 and J usage is TRBJ2-1, with a tentative D call TRBD2 (5 bases). Germline loops: CDR1 GTSNPN, CDR2 SVGIG (reference sequence). CDR3 size: 15 residues. The V end was cut by 5 bases, the J end by 0 bases, with 14 bases between. The chain's CDR3 is CAWEHRDFSYNEQFF. CDR3 coding DNA: TGTGCCTGGGAGCATCGGGATTTCTCCTACAATGAGCAGTTCTTC.